What follows are 2 T cell receptor beta chains derived from one specimen sequenced in a study of OX40 agonist ivuxolimab in advanced cancers. Some clones are missing from TCRdb's copy, which holds only in-frame ones; the method was immunoSEQ multiplex PCR. The table includes about 83,000 clones, roughly 88% detected once. The source material was CD4+ or CD8+ T cells sorted from blood, sampled in a trial of the OX40 agonist ivuxolimab. The receptors derive from an adult with an advanced solid tumor such as melanoma, head and neck, liver or kidney cancer.

The chain has TRBV19 and TRBJ2-2; 16 bases agree with TRBD2. Looked up from germline, CDR1 is LNHDA and CDR2 is SQIVND (reference sequence). V was clipped by 8 bases and J by 4 bases; unmatched bases: 7. CDR3 length: 17 amino acids. The CDR3: CASRGLAGGRFTGELFF. The CDR3 DNA sequence: TGTGCCAGTCGGGGACTAGCGGGGGGGCGGTTCACCGGGGAGCTGTTTTTT.

This clone was detected once. The chain combines TRBV11-3 with TRBJ2-5; 9 nucleotides line up with TRBD1. V trimming: 5 bases; J trimming: 5 bases; junction bases outside the gene matches: 15. CDR3 size: 17 residues. Germline V gene sequence: CDR1 SGHNT, CDR2 YENEEA. CDR3 loop: CASSNPPTGGSRETQYF. The CDR3 DNA follows: TGTGCCAGCAGCAATCCTCCGACAGGGGGGTCCCGGGAGACCCAGTACTTC.